A single sample gave rise to the 19 T cell receptor beta chains below, sequenced in a study of shared clonotypes between healthy human individuals. Libraries were prepared by immunoSEQ multiplex PCR; TCRdb keeps only in-frame clonotypes and omits some of them. The sample yields 1 million to 1.3 million clones, more than 75% seen once. Source material: memory CD4+ T cells from PBMCs. As to subset: CD45RA-negative fraction. These receptors originate from a man between 18 and 29 years old in good health. Some clones in this sample may be carry-over from other donors' samples.

This chain connects TRBV19 to TRBJ2-7; tentatively, D is TRBD2 (6 bases). Looked up from germline, CDR1 is LNHDA and CDR2 is SQIVND (reference sequence). The CDR3 runs 16 residues. V was shortened by 4 bases and J by 0 bases, with 16 bases between the two germline ends. This CDR3 is CASSTAGTSNSYEQYF. In nucleotides, the CDR3 is TGTGCCAGTAGTACCGCAGGGACTTCTAACTCCTACGAGCAGTACTTC.

The V and J genes are TRBV27 and TRBJ2-2; D gene uncertain. The CDR3 loop spans 16 amino acids. The germline V and J ends were trimmed by 6 bases and 6 bases, with 20 bases remaining between them. The V gene's germline CDR1 is MNHEY and CDR2 SMNVEV (reference sequence). CDR3: CASRAARSSGSGELFF. As DNA, the CDR3 is TGTGCCAGCAGGGCTGCCCGGTCCTCTGGGTCCGGGGAGCTGTTTTTT.

V is TRBV6-1 and J is TRBJ1-2, with 8 nucleotides matching TRBD1. Germline V gene sequence: CDR1 MNHNS, CDR2 SASEGT. J lost 3 bases, V lost 2 bases, and 5 bases had no gene match. The CDR3 length is 15 residues. CDR3 protein: CASSELDREDYGYTF. The DNA of the CDR3 is TGTGCCAGCAGTGAATTGGACAGGGAGGACTATGGCTACACCTTC.

The J gene is TRBJ2-2, the V gene TRBV2; TRBD1 matches at 7 bases. V trimming: 6 bases; J trimming: 1 base; junction bases outside the gene matches: 8. CDR1 and CDR2 (germline): SNHLY, FYNNEI. The CDR3 is made up of 16 amino acids. In DNA, the CDR3 is TGTGCCAGCAGCTTACAGGGGCTGCTGAACACCGGGGAGCTGTTTTTT. This sequence encodes CASSLQGLLNTGELFF. The complete variable domain, with remaining parts taken from reference TRBV2 and TRBJ2-2, reads EPEVTQTPSHQVTQMGQEVILRCVPISNHLYFYWYRQILGQKVEFLVSFYNNEISEKSEIFDDQFSVERPDGSNFTLKIRSTKLEDSAMYFCASSLQGLLNTGELFFGEGSRLTVL.

The chain is built from TRBV9 and TRBJ2-3, with 10 bases identical to TRBD2. The J segment lost 2 bases and the V segment lost 2 bases, leaving 2 bases of the junction unmatched. CDR3 length: 15 residues. The germline CDR1 and CDR2 sequences are SGDLS and YYNGEE. CDR3 in amino acids: CASSVLAGVTDTQYF. The CDR3 nucleotides are TGTGCCAGCAGCGTCCTAGCGGGAGTCACAGATACGCAGTATTTT.

This clone was recorded once. The rearrangement joins TRBV15 to TRBJ2-2; 15 bases line up with TRBD2. The CDR3 extends over 20 amino acids. Trimming removed 0 bases from V and 0 bases from J; junction bases left unmatched: 5. Per germline, CDR1 LNHNV and CDR2 YYDKDF (reference sequence). The CDR3 region is CATSRDLGTSGRTNTGELFF. The DNA for the CDR3 is TGTGCCACCAGCAGAGATCTAGGGACTAGCGGGAGGACGAACACCGGGGAGCTGTTTTTT.

Note on this clone: This likely comes from a read error, as the CDR3 has no conserved phenylalanine or tryptophan at its end. The limits of the CDR3 on the DNA are not certain, so only TCRdb's listed CDR3 is given. The chain is built from TRBV7-9 and TRBJ2-7; TRBD2 is taken as the D call from the table, unchecked against the DNA. Germline assignment: CDR1 SEHNR and CDR2 FQNEAQ (reference sequence). The CDR3 adds up to 12 amino acids, both ends counted. CDR3 sequence reads: CASSPSSGRWSE.

The chain combines TRBV30 with TRBJ2-7; 11 bases agree with TRBD1. CDR1 and CDR2 (germline): GTSNPN, SVGIG (reference sequence). The CDR3 covers 14 residues. Trimming removed 4 bases from V and 4 bases from J; junction bases left unmatched: 6. The chain's CDR3 is CAWTSGDRGYEQYF. CDR3 nucleotide sequence: TGTGCCTGGACTTCCGGGGACAGGGGGTACGAGCAGTACTTC.

The V gene is TRBV30, the J gene TRBJ2-7; tentatively, D is TRBD1 or TRBD2 (6 bases each). Germline-derived CDR1 and CDR2 are GTSNPN and SVGIG (reference sequence). This CDR3 is built from 14 residues. The V and J ends lost 0 bases and 0 bases respectively, with 9 bases between them. The CDR3 loop is CAWSVKGGSYEQYF. DNA of the CDR3: TGTGCCTGGAGTGTAAAGGGGGGCTCCTACGAGCAGTACTTC.

This clone was detected a few times. The J gene is TRBJ1-2, the V gene TRBV5-1; 9 bases agree with TRBD1. CDR1 and CDR2 from the germline V gene are SGHRS and YFSETQ. Trimming cost V 1 base and J 5 bases; bases outside gene matches: 12. The CDR3 runs to 17 residues. In DNA, the CDR3 is TGCGCCAGCAGCTTGAACCGGGACAGGGAATTCGGATATGGCTACACCTTC. Amino acids: CASSLNRDREFGYGYTF. The complete variable domain, with remaining parts taken from reference TRBV5-1 and TRBJ1-2, reads KAGVTQTPRYLIKTRGQQVTLSCSPISGHRSVSWYQQTPGQGLQFLFEYFSETQRNKGNFPGRFSGRQFSNSRSEMNVSTLELGDSALYLCASSLNRDREFGYGYTFGSGTRLTVV.

The chain uses TRBV12-5 and TRBJ2-5; D unresolved. The V gene's germline CDR1 is LGHNT and CDR2 FRNRAP. V was trimmed by 3 bases and J by 2 bases, leaving 7 bases between them. This CDR3 has 13 residues. The DNA of the CDR3 is TGTGCTAGTGGTTTAGGAGTTCAAGAGACCCAGTACTTC. Its translation is CASGLGVQETQYF. The entire variable domain, with the rest obtained from reference TRBV12-5 and TRBJ2-5, is as follows: DARVTQTPRHKVTEMGQEVTMRCQPILGHNTVFWYRQTMMQGLELLAYFRNRAPLDDSGMPKDRFSAEMPDATLATLKIQPSEPRDSAVYFCASGLGVQETQYFGPGTRLLVL.

J is TRBJ1-5 and V is TRBV4-2, with D possibly matching TRBD1 (6 bases). V shed 4 bases and J shed 0 bases, with 22 bases lying between them. The CDR3 sequence is 19 residues long. Germline CDR1 reads LGHNA; CDR2 reads YNFKEQ. The CDR3: CASSPRYTGLAYSNQPQHF. The CDR3 nucleotides read TGTGCCAGCAGCCCAAGATACACAGGGCTAGCATATAGCAATCAGCCCCAGCATTTT.

The chain employs TRBV25-1 and TRBJ2-7, with a possible D match to TRBD1 (5 bases). Germline CDR1 MGHDK, CDR2 SYGVNS. V was cut by 4 bases and J by 8 bases, with 15 bases left in between. The CDR3 has 13 residues. The CDR3 region has the DNA TGTGCCAGCAGTGGGGGCTTGTTCGCGAAGCAGTACTTC. This sequence encodes CASSGGLFAKQYF.

This chain joins TRBV25-1 and TRBJ1-1; no definite D call. This CDR3 spans 13 amino acids. V lost 7 bases to trimming and J lost 5 bases, with 14 bases between them. From germline, CDR1 is MGHDK and CDR2 SYGVNS. The CDR3 reads CASKERGGTEAFF. For the CDR3, the DNA is TGTGCCAGCAAGGAGCGGGGAGGTACTGAAGCTTTCTTT. Combining the CDR3 with reference TRBV25-1 and TRBJ1-1 gives the whole variable domain EADIYQTPRYLVIGTGKKITLECSQTMGHDKMYWYQQDPGMELHLIHYSYGVNSTEKGDLSSESTVSRIRTEHFPLTLESARPSHTSQYLCASKERGGTEAFFGQGTRLTVV.

V is TRBV7-9 and J is TRBJ2-1; D is tentatively TRBD1 or TRBD2 (5 bases each). Per the germline V gene, CDR1 is SEHNR and CDR2 is FQNEAQ (reference sequence). This CDR3 contains 15 residues. Trimming removed 7 bases at V and 0 bases at J, with 13 bases between. In DNA, the CDR3 is TGTGCCAGCACCCTAGGGGAGCTCTCCTACAATGAGCAGTTCTTC. Its protein is CASTLGELSYNEQFF.

The CDR3 nucleotides read TGCGCCAGCAGCAGTTCGACAGGGTCCTCTGGCTACACCTTC. Translation gives CASSSSTGSSGYTF. The rearrangement uses TRBV5-1 and TRBJ1-2, with 7 positions matching TRBD1. With 4 bases clipped from V and 7 bases from J, the junction kept 10 bases outside the gene matches. This CDR3 contains 14 residues. Germline lookup yields CDR1 SGHRS and CDR2 YFSETQ.

The gene calls are TRBV2 and TRBJ2-2; 11 bases are shared with TRBD2. V was clipped by 6 bases and J by 4 bases; unmatched bases: 10. CDR1 and CDR2 (germline): SNHLY, FYNNEI. The CDR3 has 17 residues. CDR3 sequence reads: CASRGLSGRAGTGELFF. The CDR3 nucleotides read TGTGCCAGCAGGGGACTTAGCGGGAGGGCCGGCACCGGGGAGCTGTTTTTT. The full variable domain, rest sourced from reference TRBV2 and TRBJ2-2, is EPEVTQTPSHQVTQMGQEVILRCVPISNHLYFYWYRQILGQKVEFLVSFYNNEISEKSEIFDDQFSVERPDGSNFTLKIRSTKLEDSAMYFCASRGLSGRAGTGELFFGEGSRLTVL.

On this clone itself: Since a much larger clone is just one base distant, this may be a read error. This chain joins TRBV5-4 and TRBJ2-7; 7 positions agree with TRBD2. Germline loops: CDR1 SGHNT, CDR2 YYREEE (reference sequence). The CDR3 has 15 amino acids. CDR3: CASSPPGGSSYEQHF. CDR3 nucleotides: TGTGCCAGCAGCCCACCCGGGGGGTCCTCCTACGAGCAGCACTTC.

V gene TRBV4-2 combines with J gene TRBJ1-4; D is perhaps TRBD1 (5 bases). Trimming left V 1 base short and J 6 bases short, with 15 bases between. Germline loops: CDR1 LGHNA, CDR2 YNFKEQ. CDR3 size: 16 residues. The CDR3 reads CASSQAFGRGDEKLFF. The CDR3 DNA reads as TGTGCCAGCAGCCAAGCTTTTGGTAGAGGGGATGAAAAACTGTTTTTT.